A selection of T cell receptor beta chains follows, all from one sample in a study of blood T cell repertoires in COVID-19. TCRdb's copy holds only in-frame clones and misses some; the assay was immunoSEQ multiplex PCR. Of under 350,000 clones listed, roughly nine tenths are singletons. Sample: PBMCs or T cells enriched from blood (not recorded which). Every receptor here comes from a man in his sixties who had recovered from COVID-19. Each CDR3 is given with its conserved first and last residue. The order of the fields is D gene, J gene, clone size, V gene, CDR3 protein, CDR3 DNA. The D gene is left open where the match is weak. Not every row has a clone size; where given, it reads once, few, many or a size class.

d_call: -; j_call: TRBJ1-4; clone_size: -; v_call: TRBV7-2; cdr3_aa: CASSIGASANEKLFF; cdr3_nt: TGTGCCAGCAGCATAGGGGCGTCGGCTAATGAAAAACTGTTTTTT
d_call: -; j_call: TRBJ2-1; clone_size: -; v_call: TRBV7-3; cdr3_aa: CASSLFPAINEQFF; cdr3_nt: TGTGCCAGCAGCTTATTTCCCGCTATCAATGAGCAGTTCTTC
d_call: -; j_call: TRBJ1-1; clone_size: -; v_call: TRBV10-2; cdr3_aa: CASSEGRQRSPEAFF; cdr3_nt: TGCGCCAGCAGTGAGGGAAGACAGCGATCGCCCGAAGCTTTCTTT
d_call: -; j_call: TRBJ1-2; clone_size: -; v_call: TRBV6-5; cdr3_aa: CASRSGTNYGYTF; cdr3_nt: TGTGCCAGTAGGTCGGGGACTAACTATGGCTACACCTTC
d_call: -; j_call: TRBJ1-1; clone_size: -; v_call: TRBV6-5; cdr3_aa: CASSTEMNTEAFF; cdr3_nt: TGTGCCAGCAGTACAGAAATGAACACTGAAGCTTTCTTT
d_call: -; j_call: TRBJ1-2; clone_size: -; v_call: TRBV3-1/TRBV3-2; cdr3_aa: CASRGRDLYGYTF; cdr3_nt: TGTGCCAGCAGGGGGCGGGACCTCTATGGCTACACCTTC
d_call: TRBD1; j_call: TRBJ2-5; clone_size: -; v_call: TRBV18; cdr3_aa: CASSPTYGDSQETQYF; cdr3_nt: TGTGCCAGCTCACCCACTTACGGGGACAGTCAAGAGACCCAGTACTTC
d_call: -; j_call: TRBJ2-6; clone_size: -; v_call: TRBV9; cdr3_aa: CASSAHTGTGANVLTF; cdr3_nt: TGTGCCAGCAGCGCCCACACAGGGACTGGGGCCAACGTCCTGACTTTC
d_call: -; j_call: TRBJ2-1; clone_size: -; v_call: TRBV19; cdr3_aa: CASSILGSGRNEQFF; cdr3_nt: TGTGCCAGTAGTATATTGGGGTCGGGGAGGAATGAGCAGTTCTTC
d_call: -; j_call: TRBJ2-3; clone_size: -; v_call: TRBV5-1; cdr3_aa: CASSLLSSVPTDTQYF; cdr3_nt: TGCGCCAGCAGCTTGTTGTCTAGCGTGCCCACAGATACGCAGTATTTT
d_call: -; j_call: TRBJ1-2; clone_size: few; v_call: TRBV9; cdr3_aa: CASSVAEPPGYGYTF; cdr3_nt: TGTGCCAGCAGCGTAGCTGAGCCCCCCGGGTATGGCTACACCTTC
d_call: -; j_call: TRBJ2-1; clone_size: -; v_call: TRBV10-3; cdr3_aa: CAISDKWEIGEQFF; cdr3_nt: TGTGCCATCAGTGATAAGTGGGAGATTGGGGAGCAGTTCTTC
d_call: -; j_call: TRBJ1-5; clone_size: -; v_call: TRBV4-3; cdr3_aa: CASSQDVQGAQPQHF; cdr3_nt: TGCGCCAGCAGCCAAGATGTGCAGGGTGCTCAGCCCCAGCATTTT
d_call: TRBD1; j_call: TRBJ1-6; clone_size: -; v_call: TRBV11-2; cdr3_aa: CASSAPGTGGFSLHF; cdr3_nt: TGTGCCAGCAGCGCACCCGGGACAGGGGGCTTTTCCCTCCACTTT
d_call: -; j_call: TRBJ2-5; clone_size: -; v_call: TRBV7-7; cdr3_aa: CASSLGGGETQYF; cdr3_nt: TGTGCTAGCAGCTTGGGGGGTGGAGAGACCCAGTACTTC
d_call: TRBD1; j_call: TRBJ1-2; clone_size: -; v_call: TRBV7-6; cdr3_aa: CASSRDRGDYGYTF; cdr3_nt: TGTGCCAGCAGCCGCGACAGGGGCGACTATGGCTACACCTTC
d_call: TRBD1; j_call: TRBJ1-2; clone_size: -; v_call: TRBV7-8; cdr3_aa: CASTGEWTGGIYGYTF; cdr3_nt: TGTGCCAGCACAGGGGAATGGACAGGGGGGATTTATGGCTACACCTTC
d_call: -; j_call: TRBJ1-5; clone_size: -; v_call: TRBV29-1; cdr3_aa: CSVSAGGNQPQHF; cdr3_nt: TGCAGCGTTAGCGCCGGGGGTAATCAGCCCCAGCATTTT
d_call: -; j_call: TRBJ1-4; clone_size: -; v_call: TRBV5-6; cdr3_aa: CASSSDRANEKLFF; cdr3_nt: TGTGCCAGCAGCTCAGACAGAGCTAATGAAAAACTGTTTTTT
d_call: TRBD1; j_call: TRBJ1-5; clone_size: -; v_call: TRBV24-1; cdr3_aa: CATRAGQGNQPQHF; cdr3_nt: TGTGCCACCAGGGCGGGACAGGGAAATCAGCCCCAGCATTTT
d_call: -; j_call: TRBJ2-7; clone_size: -; v_call: TRBV6-5; cdr3_aa: CASSNTYEQYF; cdr3_nt: TGTGCCAGCAGTAACACCTACGAGCAGTACTTC
d_call: TRBD1; j_call: TRBJ1-1; clone_size: -; v_call: TRBV19; cdr3_aa: CASSSFDRVAEAFF; cdr3_nt: TGTGCCAGTAGTTCGTTCGACAGGGTTGCTGAAGCTTTCTTT
d_call: TRBD1; j_call: TRBJ1-3; clone_size: -; v_call: TRBV6-5; cdr3_aa: CASRNRGSGNTIYF; cdr3_nt: TGTGCCAGCCGAAACAGGGGCTCTGGAAACACCATATATTTT
d_call: TRBD2; j_call: TRBJ2-5; clone_size: -; v_call: TRBV10-3; cdr3_aa: CAIRGGAGGGAETQYF; cdr3_nt: TGTGCCATCCGCGGGGGCGCGGGAGGCGGGGCGGAGACCCAGTACTTC
d_call: -; j_call: TRBJ2-5; clone_size: few; v_call: TRBV6-2/TRBV6-3; cdr3_aa: CASSYGPAQETQYF; cdr3_nt: TGTGCCAGCAGTTACGGGCCAGCCCAAGAGACCCAGTACTTC
d_call: -; j_call: TRBJ1-6; clone_size: -; v_call: TRBV28; cdr3_aa: CATRTGKSYNSPLHF; cdr3_nt: TGTGCCACCCGTACAGGGAAGTCCTATAATTCACCCCTCCACTTT
d_call: TRBD1; j_call: TRBJ1-2; clone_size: -; v_call: TRBV19; cdr3_aa: CASSRDRGPNYGYTF; cdr3_nt: TGTGCCAGTAGTAGAGACAGGGGTCCCAACTATGGCTACACCTTC
d_call: TRBD2; j_call: TRBJ2-1; clone_size: -; v_call: TRBV5-6; cdr3_aa: CASSLDYSGISGNEQFF; cdr3_nt: TGTGCCAGCAGCTTGGATTATAGCGGGATAAGTGGGAATGAGCAGTTCTTC
d_call: -; j_call: TRBJ1-2; clone_size: -; v_call: TRBV5-1; cdr3_aa: CASSSSQGYGYTF; cdr3_nt: TGCGCCAGCAGCTCCTCACAGGGATATGGCTACACCTTC
d_call: TRBD1; j_call: TRBJ1-2; clone_size: -; v_call: TRBV27; cdr3_aa: CASRYRQGPDGYTF; cdr3_nt: TGTGCCAGCAGGTACCGACAGGGGCCTGATGGCTACACCTTC
d_call: -; j_call: TRBJ2-1; clone_size: -; v_call: TRBV4-1; cdr3_aa: CASSQEIAAYNEQFF; cdr3_nt: TGCGCCAGCAGCCAAGAAATAGCGGCATACAATGAGCAGTTCTTC
d_call: TRBD1; j_call: TRBJ1-2; clone_size: -; v_call: TRBV9; cdr3_aa: CASSAEGQGRGGYTF; cdr3_nt: TGTGCCAGCAGCGCCGAAGGACAGGGTCGAGGGGGCTACACCTTC
d_call: TRBD1; j_call: TRBJ1-2; clone_size: -; v_call: TRBV10-3; cdr3_aa: CAISPGQGANYGYTF; cdr3_nt: TGTGCCATCTCTCCTGGACAGGGAGCTAACTATGGCTACACCTTC
d_call: TRBD2; j_call: TRBJ2-1; clone_size: -; v_call: TRBV28; cdr3_aa: CASSLVAGGQGEQFF; cdr3_nt: TGTGCCAGCAGTTTGGTAGCGGGGGGGCAGGGTGAGCAGTTCTTC
d_call: -; j_call: TRBJ1-1; clone_size: -; v_call: TRBV11-1; cdr3_aa: CASSLARGANTEAFF; cdr3_nt: TGTGCCAGCAGCTTAGCCCGGGGGGCGAACACTGAAGCTTTCTTT
d_call: -; j_call: TRBJ2-7; clone_size: -; v_call: TRBV11-3; cdr3_aa: CASSLGRELDEQYF; cdr3_nt: TGTGCCAGCAGCTTAGGCAGGGAACTCGACGAGCAGTACTTC
d_call: TRBD1; j_call: TRBJ1-6; clone_size: -; v_call: TRBV9; cdr3_aa: CASSAGTGVYSPLHF; cdr3_nt: TGTGCCAGCAGCGCCGGGACAGGGGTTTATTCACCCCTCCACTTT
d_call: TRBD1; j_call: TRBJ1-2; clone_size: -; v_call: TRBV5-5; cdr3_aa: CASSLQVTGNYGYTF; cdr3_nt: TGTGCCAGCAGCTTGCAGGTGACAGGGAACTATGGCTACACCTTC
d_call: -; j_call: TRBJ2-2; clone_size: -; v_call: TRBV11-2; cdr3_aa: CASSLDSGNTGELFF; cdr3_nt: TGTGCCAGCAGCTTAGATTCCGGGAACACCGGGGAGCTGTTTTTT
d_call: TRBD1; j_call: TRBJ2-1; clone_size: -; v_call: TRBV7-3; cdr3_aa: CASSYSYRGDGSNEQFF; cdr3_nt: TGTGCCAGCAGCTACTCATACAGGGGAGATGGCTCCAATGAGCAGTTCTTC
d_call: -; j_call: TRBJ2-3; clone_size: once; v_call: TRBV7-9; cdr3_aa: CASSLGGVVADTQYF; cdr3_nt: TGTGCCAGCAGCTTAGGGGGAGTCGTCGCAGATACGCAGTATTTT
d_call: -; j_call: TRBJ2-1; clone_size: -; v_call: TRBV29-1; cdr3_aa: CSADRFAREQFF; cdr3_nt: TGCAGCGCTGACCGGTTCGCCCGTGAGCAGTTCTTC
d_call: TRBD1; j_call: TRBJ2-7; clone_size: -; v_call: TRBV19; cdr3_aa: CASSATGGGYEQYF; cdr3_nt: TGTGCCAGTAGTGCAACAGGGGGCGGGTACGAGCAGTACTTC
d_call: TRBD1; j_call: TRBJ2-6; clone_size: once; v_call: TRBV7-9; cdr3_aa: CASSPGAGQGVSGANVLTF; cdr3_nt: TGTGCCAGCAGCCCCGGGGCCGGACAGGGGGTCTCTGGGGCCAACGTCCTGACTTTC
d_call: -; j_call: TRBJ2-7; clone_size: once; v_call: TRBV9; cdr3_aa: CASSVEGYEQYF; cdr3_nt: TGTGCCAGCAGCGTAGAGGGGTACGAGCAGTACTTC
d_call: -; j_call: TRBJ2-3; clone_size: -; v_call: TRBV3-1/TRBV3-2; cdr3_aa: CASSHGGTNTQYF; cdr3_nt: TGTGCCAGCAGCCACGGCGGGACGAATACGCAGTATTTT
d_call: TRBD2; j_call: TRBJ2-5; clone_size: -; v_call: TRBV5-6; cdr3_aa: CASSPGGLAQETQYF; cdr3_nt: TGTGCCAGCAGCCCGGGGGGACTAGCACAAGAGACCCAGTACTTC
d_call: -; j_call: TRBJ2-3; clone_size: once; v_call: TRBV11-3; cdr3_aa: CASSLGFGSGYDSDTQYF; cdr3_nt: TGTGCCAGCAGTCTAGGGTTTGGTTCAGGGTATGATTCAGATACGCAGTATTTT
d_call: -; j_call: TRBJ2-6; clone_size: once; v_call: TRBV27; cdr3_aa: CASSFRDSGANVLTF; cdr3_nt: TGTGCCAGCAGTTTCCGGGATTCTGGGGCCAACGTCCTGACTTTC
d_call: TRBD1; j_call: TRBJ1-2; clone_size: -; v_call: TRBV6-5; cdr3_aa: CASSRPGQGIFGYTF; cdr3_nt: TGTGCCAGCAGCAGACCGGGACAGGGTATTTTTGGCTACACCTTC
d_call: TRBD1; j_call: TRBJ1-1; clone_size: -; v_call: TRBV10-3; cdr3_aa: CAISMTGGNTEAFF; cdr3_nt: TGTGCCATCAGCATGACAGGGGGCAACACTGAAGCTTTCTTT
d_call: -; j_call: TRBJ1-1; clone_size: -; v_call: TRBV5-4; cdr3_aa: CASSLAGNTEAFF; cdr3_nt: TGTGCCAGCAGCTTGGCGGGGAACACTGAAGCTTTCTTT
d_call: TRBD1; j_call: TRBJ1-2; clone_size: -; v_call: TRBV3-1/TRBV3-2; cdr3_aa: CASSQTGGLGYTF; cdr3_nt: TGTGCCAGCAGCCAGACAGGGGGCCTTGGCTACACCTTC